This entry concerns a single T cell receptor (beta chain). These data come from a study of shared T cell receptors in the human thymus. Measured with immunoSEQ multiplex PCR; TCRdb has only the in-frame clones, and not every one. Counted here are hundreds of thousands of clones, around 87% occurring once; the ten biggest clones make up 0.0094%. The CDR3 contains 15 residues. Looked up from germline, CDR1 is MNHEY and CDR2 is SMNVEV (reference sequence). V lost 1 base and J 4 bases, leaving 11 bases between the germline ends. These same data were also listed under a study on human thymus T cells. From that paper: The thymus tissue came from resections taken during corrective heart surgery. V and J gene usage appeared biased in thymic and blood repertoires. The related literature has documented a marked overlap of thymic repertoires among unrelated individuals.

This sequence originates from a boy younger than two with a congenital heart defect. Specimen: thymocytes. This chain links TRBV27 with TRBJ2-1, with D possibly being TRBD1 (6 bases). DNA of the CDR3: TGTGCCAGCAGTTTATTTCTTACAGGGTACAATGAGCAGTTCTTC. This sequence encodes CASSLFLTGYNEQFF.